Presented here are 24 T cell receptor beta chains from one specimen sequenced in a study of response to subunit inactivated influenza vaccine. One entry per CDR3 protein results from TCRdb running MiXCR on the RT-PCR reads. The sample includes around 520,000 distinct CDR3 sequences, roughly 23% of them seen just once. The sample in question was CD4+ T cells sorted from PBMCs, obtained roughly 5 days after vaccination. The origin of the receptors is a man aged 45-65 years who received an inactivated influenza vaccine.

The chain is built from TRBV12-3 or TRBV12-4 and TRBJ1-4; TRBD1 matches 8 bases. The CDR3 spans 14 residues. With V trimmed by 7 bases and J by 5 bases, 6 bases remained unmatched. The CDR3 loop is CASTRTGRNEKLFF. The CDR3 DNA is TGTGCCAGCACTAGGACAGGGCGCAATGAAAAACTGTTTTTT.

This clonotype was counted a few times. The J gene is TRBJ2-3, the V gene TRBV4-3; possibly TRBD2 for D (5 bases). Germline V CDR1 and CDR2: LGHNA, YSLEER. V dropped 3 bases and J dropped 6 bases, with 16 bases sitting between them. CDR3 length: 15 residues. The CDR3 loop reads CASSHDTSREDTQYF. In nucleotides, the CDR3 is TGCGCCAGCAGCCACGATACCTCTAGGGAGGATACGCAGTATTTT.

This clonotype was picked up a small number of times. CDR3 in amino acids: CASSFPAGGRVADTQYF. The CDR3, as DNA: TGTGCCAGCAGCTTCCCAGCGGGGGGGCGGGTCGCAGATACGCAGTATTTT. The V gene is TRBV11-2, the J gene TRBJ2-3; 10 positions match TRBD2. CDR1 and CDR2 from the germline V gene are SGHAT and FQNNGV. The CDR3 is 17 amino acids. V was clipped by 3 bases and J by 4 bases; unmatched bases: 10.

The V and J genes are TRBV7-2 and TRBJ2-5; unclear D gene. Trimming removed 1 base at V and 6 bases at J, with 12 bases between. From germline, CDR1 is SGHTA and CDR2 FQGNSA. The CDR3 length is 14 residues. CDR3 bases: TGTGCCAGCAGCTTAGGTGATCCCGGAAAGACCCAGTACTTC. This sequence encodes CASSLGDPGKTQYF.

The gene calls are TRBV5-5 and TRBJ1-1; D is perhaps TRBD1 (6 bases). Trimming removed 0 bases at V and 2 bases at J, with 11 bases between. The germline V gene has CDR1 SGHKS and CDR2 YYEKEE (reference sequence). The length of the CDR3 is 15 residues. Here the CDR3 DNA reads TGTGCCAGCAGCTTGGCCCCAGGGGCCAACACTGAAGCTTTCTTT. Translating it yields CASSLAPGANTEAFF.

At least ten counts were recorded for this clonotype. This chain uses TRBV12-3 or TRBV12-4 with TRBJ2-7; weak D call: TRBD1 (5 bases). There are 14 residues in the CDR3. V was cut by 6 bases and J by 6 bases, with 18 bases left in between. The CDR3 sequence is CASSLLQGSLEQYF. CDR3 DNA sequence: TGTGCCAGCAGCCTCCTCCAGGGTTCGCTCGAGCAGTACTTC.

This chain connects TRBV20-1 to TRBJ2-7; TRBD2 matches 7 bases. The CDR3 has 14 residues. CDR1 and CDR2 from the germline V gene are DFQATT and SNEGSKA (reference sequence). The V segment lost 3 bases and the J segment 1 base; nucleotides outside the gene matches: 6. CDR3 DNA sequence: TGCAGTGCTAGGGGGAGCGGGAATTCCTACGAGCAGTACTTC. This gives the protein CSARGSGNSYEQYF.

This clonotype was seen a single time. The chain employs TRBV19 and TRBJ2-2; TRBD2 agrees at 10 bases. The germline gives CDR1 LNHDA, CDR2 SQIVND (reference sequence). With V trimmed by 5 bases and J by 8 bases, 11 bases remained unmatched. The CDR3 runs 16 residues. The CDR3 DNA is TGTGCCAGTAGTGCGCCGGGACTAGCGTCGTTGGGGGAGCTGTTTTTT. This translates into CASSAPGLASLGELFF. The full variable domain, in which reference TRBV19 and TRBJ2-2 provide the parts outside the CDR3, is DGGITQSPKYLFRKEGQNVTLSCEQNLNHDAMYWYRQDPGQGLRLIYYSQIVNDFQKGDIAEGYSVSREKKESFPLTVTSAQKNPTAFYLCASSAPGLASLGELFFGEGSRLTVL.

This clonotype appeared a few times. In nucleotides, the CDR3 is TGTGCCATCAGTGAGTTTCCGGGGGAGCAGTTCTTC. This translates into CAISEFPGEQFF. This chain uses TRBV10-3 with TRBJ2-1, with a weak D call TRBD2 (5 bases). This CDR3 is 12 amino acids long. CDR1 is ENHRY and CDR2 is SYGVKD in the germline V gene. Deletions cut 1 base from V and 10 bases from J, with 8 bases between.

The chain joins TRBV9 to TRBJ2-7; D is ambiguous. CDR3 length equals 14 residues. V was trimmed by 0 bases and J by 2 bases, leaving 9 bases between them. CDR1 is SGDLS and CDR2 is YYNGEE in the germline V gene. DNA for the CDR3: TGTGCCAGCAGCGTAGTGGCGGTTACCTACGAGCAGTACTTC. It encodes CASSVVAVTYEQYF.

CDR3 region: CAWSMGSSYNEQFF. In DNA form, the CDR3 reads TGTGCCTGGAGTATGGGCAGCTCCTACAATGAGCAGTTCTTC. The genes are TRBV30 and TRBJ2-1, with D unclear. CDR1 and CDR2 from the germline V gene are GTSNPN and SVGIG (reference sequence). V dropped 2 bases and J dropped 0 bases, with 8 bases sitting between them. This CDR3 is 14 amino acids long.

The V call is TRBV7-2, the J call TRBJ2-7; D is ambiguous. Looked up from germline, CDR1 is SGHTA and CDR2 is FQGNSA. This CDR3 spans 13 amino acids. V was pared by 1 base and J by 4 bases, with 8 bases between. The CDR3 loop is CASSLVKRYEQYF. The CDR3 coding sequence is TGTGCCAGCAGCTTAGTTAAGAGATACGAGCAGTACTTC.

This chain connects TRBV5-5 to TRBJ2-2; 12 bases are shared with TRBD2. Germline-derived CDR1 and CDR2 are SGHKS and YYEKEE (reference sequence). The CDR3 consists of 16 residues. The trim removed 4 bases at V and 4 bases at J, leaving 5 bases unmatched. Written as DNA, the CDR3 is TGTGCCAGCAGCCTACTAGCGGGGGGTACCACCGGGGAGCTGTTTTTT. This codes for CASSLLAGGTTGELFF.

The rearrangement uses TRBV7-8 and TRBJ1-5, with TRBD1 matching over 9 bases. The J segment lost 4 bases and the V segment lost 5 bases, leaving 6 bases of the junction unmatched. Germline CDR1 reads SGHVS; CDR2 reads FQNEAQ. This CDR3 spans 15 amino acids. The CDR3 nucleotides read TGTGCCAGCAGCGTCACCGGGACAGGGAATCAGCCCCAGCATTTT. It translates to CASSVTGTGNQPQHF.

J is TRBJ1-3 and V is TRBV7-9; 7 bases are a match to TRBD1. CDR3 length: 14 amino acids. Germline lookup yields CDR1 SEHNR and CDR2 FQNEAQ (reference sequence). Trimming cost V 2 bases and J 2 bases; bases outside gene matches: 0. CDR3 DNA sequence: TGTGCCAGCAGCTTACAGGGGGCTGGAAACACCATATATTTT. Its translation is CASSLQGAGNTIYF.

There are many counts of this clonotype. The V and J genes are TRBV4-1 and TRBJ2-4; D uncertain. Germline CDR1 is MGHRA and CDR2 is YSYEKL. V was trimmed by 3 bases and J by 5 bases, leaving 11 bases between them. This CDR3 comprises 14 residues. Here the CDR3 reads CASSQTNSENIQYF. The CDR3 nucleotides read TGCGCCAGCAGCCAGACCAACAGCGAAAACATTCAGTACTTC.

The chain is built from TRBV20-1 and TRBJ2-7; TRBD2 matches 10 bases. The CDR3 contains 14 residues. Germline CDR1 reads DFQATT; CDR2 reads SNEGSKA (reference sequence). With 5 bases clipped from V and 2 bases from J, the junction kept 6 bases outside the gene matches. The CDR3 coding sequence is TGCAGTGCTCCGCCAGCGGGGGGGACCTACGAGCAGTACTTC. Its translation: CSAPPAGGTYEQYF.

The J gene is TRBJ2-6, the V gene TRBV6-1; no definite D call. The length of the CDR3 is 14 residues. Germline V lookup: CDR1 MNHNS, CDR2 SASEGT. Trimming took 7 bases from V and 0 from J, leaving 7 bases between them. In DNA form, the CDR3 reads TGTGCCAGCAACCCGGGCTCTGGGGCCAACGTCCTGACTTTC. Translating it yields CASNPGSGANVLTF.

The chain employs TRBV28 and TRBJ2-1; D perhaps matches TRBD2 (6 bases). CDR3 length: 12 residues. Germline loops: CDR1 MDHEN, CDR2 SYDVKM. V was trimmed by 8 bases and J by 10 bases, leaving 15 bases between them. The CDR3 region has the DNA TGTGCCAGCGCCTCCCCGGGGGAGGAGCAGTTCTTC. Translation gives CASASPGEEQFF.

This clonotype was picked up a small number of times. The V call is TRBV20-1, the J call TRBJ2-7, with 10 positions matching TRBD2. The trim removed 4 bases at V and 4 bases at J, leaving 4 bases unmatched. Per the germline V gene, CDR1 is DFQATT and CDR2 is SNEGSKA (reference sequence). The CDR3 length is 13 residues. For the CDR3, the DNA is TGCAGTGCTATGGCTAGCGGGAGATACGAGCAGTACTTC. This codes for CSAMASGRYEQYF.

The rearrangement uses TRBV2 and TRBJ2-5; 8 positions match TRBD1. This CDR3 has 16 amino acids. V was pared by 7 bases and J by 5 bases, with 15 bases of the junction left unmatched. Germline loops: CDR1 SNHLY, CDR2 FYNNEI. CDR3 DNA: TGTGCCAGCACCCGGGGCGGACGGACAGGGCTGGAGACCCAGTACTTC. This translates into CASTRGGRTGLETQYF.

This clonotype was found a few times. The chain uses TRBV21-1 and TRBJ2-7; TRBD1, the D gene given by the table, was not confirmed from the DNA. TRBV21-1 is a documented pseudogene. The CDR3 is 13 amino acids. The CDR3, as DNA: TGTGCCAGCCTGTCTGCGGGGTGTTACGAGCAGTACTTC. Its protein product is CASLSAGCYEQYF.

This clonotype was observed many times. The CDR3 coding sequence is TGCGCCAGCAGCCAGGCGCGTCCCGCGCCAACTAATGAAAAACTGTTTTTT. Its translation: CASSQARPAPTNEKLFF. The V and J genes are TRBV4-1 and TRBJ1-4; no firm D call. The germline gives CDR1 MGHRA, CDR2 YSYEKL. Trimming pared 3 bases from V and 0 bases from J, leaving 14 bases between. This CDR3 comprises 17 residues.

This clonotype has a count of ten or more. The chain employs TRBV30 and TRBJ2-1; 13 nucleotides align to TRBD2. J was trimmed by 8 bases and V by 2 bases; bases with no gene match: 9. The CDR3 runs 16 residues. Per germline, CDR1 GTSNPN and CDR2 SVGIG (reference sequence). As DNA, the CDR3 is TGTGCCTGGAGTCGGGGGGGGACTAGCGGGATACATGAGCAGTTCTTC. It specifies CAWSRGGTSGIHEQFF.